A single sample gave rise to the 17 T cell receptor beta chains below, sequenced in a study of T cell responses to AZD1222 COVID-19 vaccine. Measured with immunoSEQ multiplex PCR; TCRdb has only the in-frame clones, and not every one. Of about 150,000 clones listed, around 93% are singletons. Here the sequenced sample was peripheral blood, taken on day 0 of AZD1222 vaccination. These receptors were collected from an adult in good health.

The chain links TRBV18 to TRBJ2-7; D tentatively reads TRBD1 or TRBD2 (5 bases each). The CDR3 contains 16 residues. Trimming left V 6 bases short and J 0 bases short, with 18 bases between. CDR1 and CDR2 (germline): KGHSH, LQKENI. The CDR3 region has the DNA TGTGCCAGCTCCGAAGTCCCGGGGACGGACTCCTACGAGCAGTACTTC. Its translation: CASSEVPGTDSYEQYF.

This chain connects TRBV10-2 to TRBJ1-3; no reliable D call. Trimming cost V 6 bases and J 0 bases, with 12 bases left between them. Germline CDR1 is WSHSY and CDR2 is SAAADI. This CDR3 is 15 amino acids long. CDR3: CASSPLGNSGNTIYF. DNA of the CDR3: TGCGCCAGCAGCCCCCTTGGGAACTCTGGAAACACCATATATTTT.

The J gene is TRBJ2-7, the V gene TRBV19; maybe TRBD2 (6 bases). V lost 5 bases to trimming and J lost 3 bases, with 14 bases between them. The germline gives CDR1 LNHDA, CDR2 SQIVND (reference sequence). The CDR3 runs to 14 residues. The CDR3 loop is CASSPQGGSYEQYF. The CDR3 DNA is TGTGCCAGTAGTCCCCAGGGAGGCAGCTACGAGCAGTACTTC.

This chain connects TRBV5-1 to TRBJ1-2; tentatively, D is TRBD1 (6 bases). CDR3 size: 15 residues. Deletions cut 4 bases from V and 0 bases from J, with 13 bases between. CDR1 SGHRS and CDR2 YFSETQ come from the germline V gene. In DNA form, the CDR3 reads TGCGCCAGCAGCATGGGGGGGCCCTCTAACTATGGCTACACCTTC. Its translation is CASSMGGPSNYGYTF.

Details on this clone: In the same sample, other DNA sequences code for this CDR3. The gene calls are TRBV5-1 and TRBJ1-1; 7 bases agree with TRBD1. There are 14 residues in the CDR3. Per the germline V gene, CDR1 is SGHRS and CDR2 is YFSETQ. After removal of 0 bases from V and 1 base from J, the junction contained 0 bases not matched to a gene. The CDR3 coding sequence is TGCGCCAGCAGCTTGGGGACAGGGAACACTGAAGCTTTCTTT. Its protein is CASSLGTGNTEAFF.

The chain recombines TRBV6-5 with TRBJ1-6; 7 nucleotides align to TRBD1. The CDR3 totals 15 residues. Trimming removed 6 bases from V and 7 bases from J; junction bases left unmatched: 9. Germline V gene sequence: CDR1 MNHEY, CDR2 SVGAGI. The CDR3 spells CASSRGQEGNSPLHF. The DNA of the CDR3 is TGTGCCAGCAGCCGCGGACAGGAGGGGAATTCACCCCTCCACTTT.

The rearrangement links TRBV11-2 to TRBJ2-1, with a tentative D call TRBD2 (6 bases). This CDR3 comprises 16 residues. The ends were cut back, 5 bases at V and 1 base at J, with 15 bases in the middle. Germline V lookup: CDR1 SGHAT, CDR2 FQNNGV. The CDR3 bases are TGTGCCAGCAGCCCCCTTCGTGGGAGGTCCTACAATGAGCAGTTCTTC. Its translation is CASSPLRGRSYNEQFF.

The gene calls are TRBV6-2 or TRBV6-3 and TRBJ2-1, with TRBD2 identical over 7 bases. There are 17 residues in the CDR3. The germline gives CDR1 MNHEY, CDR2 SVGEGT. V dropped 6 bases and J dropped 0; count of bases not matched to a gene: 11. Written as DNA, the CDR3 is TGTGCCAGCAGCCCTTCGGGGCGGGGGAGCTCCTACAATGAGCAGTTCTTC. This sequence encodes CASSPSGRGSSYNEQFF.

About this clone: One junction end disagrees with the germline gene, perhaps due to a read error. The CDR3 region has the DNA TGCGCCAGCAGCTTCGGACTAGCGGGAGAGTTGATCAACTTC. Protein: CASSFGLAGELINF. The chain links TRBV5-1 to TRBJ2-7; 13 bases agree with TRBD2. The germline CDR1 and CDR2 sequences are SGHRS and YFSETQ. The CDR3 contains 14 residues.

The chain is built from TRBV5-4 and TRBJ1-4; a possible D gene is TRBD1 (6 bases). V lost 4 bases to trimming and J lost 7 bases, with 14 bases between them. CDR3 size: 14 residues. Germline V gene lookup returns CDR1 SGHNT and CDR2 YYREEE (reference sequence). The CDR3 bases are TGTGCCAGCAGCATAGACAGGAGGGGTGAAAAACTGTTTTTT. This encodes CASSIDRRGEKLFF.

The count of this clone is one. This chain uses TRBV5-5 with TRBJ2-1, with D perhaps TRBD2 (5 bases). From germline, CDR1 is SGHKS and CDR2 YYEKEE (reference sequence). Trimming pared 4 bases from V and 8 bases from J, leaving 25 bases between. The CDR3 loop spans 17 amino acids. The CDR3 DNA follows: TGTGCCAGCAGCCCCCTGACTCTGGGAGTAGATTTGGATGAGCAGTTCTTC. This encodes CASSPLTLGVDLDEQFF.

This sequence joins TRBV18 and TRBJ2-7, with 7 bases identical to TRBD1. The trim removed 8 bases at V and 5 bases at J, leaving 3 bases unmatched. The CDR3 is made up of 11 amino acids. Germline CDR1 and CDR2: KGHSH and LQKENI. CDR3 nucleotide sequence: TGTGCCAGCACACAGGGGAACGAGCAGTACTTC. Residues: CASTQGNEQYF.

The chain links TRBV11-3 to TRBJ1-5; perhaps TRBD1 as D (6 bases). Germline assignment: CDR1 SGHNT and CDR2 YENEEA. CDR3 size: 14 residues. The germline V and J ends were trimmed by 0 bases and 4 bases, with 7 bases remaining between them. The CDR3 loop is CASSLDGQNQPQHF. CDR3 DNA sequence: TGTGCCAGCAGCTTAGACGGACAGAATCAGCCCCAGCATTTT.

The J gene is TRBJ2-7, the V gene TRBV20-1; 8 bases are a match to TRBD2. Germline-derived CDR1 and CDR2 are DFQATT and SNEGSKA (reference sequence). CDR3 size: 14 residues. With V trimmed by 3 bases and J by 4 bases, 8 bases remained unmatched. CDR3 DNA: TGCAGTGCTAGTGACCGGGGGGGCGTTTACGAGCAGTACTTC. It is translated as CSASDRGGVYEQYF.

Concerning this clone itself: This same CDR3 is encoded by further DNA sequences in the sample. V usage is TRBV18 and J usage is TRBJ2-7, with D perhaps matching TRBD1 (6 bases). CDR1 and CDR2 (germline): KGHSH, LQKENI. The CDR3 is made up of 13 amino acids. Trimming cost V 3 bases and J 2 bases, with 8 bases left between them. CDR3 residues: CASSPGQTYEQYF. Written as DNA, the CDR3 is TGTGCCAGCTCACCTGGACAGACCTACGAGCAGTACTTC.

The chain has TRBV7-6 and TRBJ2-1; D may be TRBD2 (6 bases). V gave up 6 bases and J gave up 0 bases, with 12 bases separating them. CDR3 length: 15 amino acids. The germline CDR1 and CDR2 sequences are SGHVS and FNYEAQ. CDR3 loop: CASSKDGSSYNEQFF. Written as DNA, the CDR3 is TGTGCCAGCAGTAAAGACGGGAGCTCCTACAATGAGCAGTTCTTC.

The chain is built from TRBV10-2 and TRBJ1-4, with a tentative D call TRBD1 (5 bases). CDR3 length: 14 residues. Between the trimmed V and J ends, which lost 6 bases and 5 bases, there was a span of 13 bases. CDR1 and CDR2 from the germline V gene are WSHSY and SAAADI. In nucleotides, the CDR3 is TGCGCCAGCAGACCCGGGACGGAAAATGAAAAACTGTTTTTT. Translated, it gives CASRPGTENEKLFF.